This T cell receptor (beta chain) was captured by sequencing in a study of cytomegalovirus exposure and HLA in healthy donors (dated by TCRdb to about 2017). For context, the study as a whole: An earlier analysis of some 620 of the donors reported 276 Gb of sequence data and 95 million to 130 million unique TCR beta sequences obtained from about 170 million T cells. About 310 gigabases of sequencing data and approximately 93 million unique TCR sequences were included in an early release covering over 600 HLA-typed donors. Among the roughly 370 genotyped donors, 75% to 90% belonged to the genetic ancestry cluster associated with self-reported Caucasian donors. The study aimed to test whether cataloging public T cell receptors could reveal signatures of past pathogen exposure. The study profiled the T cell repertoires of under 850 subjects by immunosequencing and related them to cytomegalovirus serostatus. A separate validation cohort of roughly 120 different subjects was used in addition to the 666-subject first cohort. The study combined high-throughput TCR immunosequencing, statistical association of individual TCRs with disease status, and machine learning to predict cytomegalovirus infection status. In a later analysis, previously published TCR beta repertoires from some 640 donors were re-analyzed and high-resolution HLA genotyping was added so that TCR occurrence patterns could be studied. In the later analysis, no new phenotypic data were used to find candidate immune exposures; instead, reliance was placed on TCR beta sequences and their occurrence across donors. An earlier analysis of approximately 500 of the donors applied high-throughput TCR beta sequencing to assess whether each TCR beta V gene segment acted as functional or pseudogenic. Donor age, sex, ethnicity and CMV serostatus were compiled alongside the repertoire data. A later genetic analysis used genome-wide SNP genotypes for about three fifths of the 666 donors, treating that subset as a discovery cohort. All discovery cohort repertoires had been generated using a single sequencing platform. HLA typing included class I and class II loci at four-digit resolution. The number of donors typed differed by locus, with about 629-630 for A, B, C, DRB1 and DQB1, around 520 for DQA1, over 600 for DPA1, and around 430 for DPB1. Several DR-DQ haplotypes were handled as single units for association and clustering because linkage in the cohort was strong. Among about 360 genotyped donors of the cohort, an average of approximately 230,000 unique TCR beta nucleotide sequences were sequenced per donor, around 20% of them non-productive.

Only a few counts were recorded for this clone. Its antigen remains undetermined. No base quality information exists; no much larger clone differs at one position. The cohort was made up of several hundred healthy bone marrow donors. All cohort members were sampled while nominally healthy, although unrecorded immune exposures were likely present. The donor was CMV seropositive and belonged to the group of 250 to 300 seropositive cohort members. A peripheral blood sample was provided by each donor, and peripheral blood mononuclear cells were used for TCR beta sequencing. Genomic DNA extraction from the blood cell samples was performed with the Qiagen DNeasy Blood Extraction Kit. The library came from the immunoSEQ multiplex PCR assay. For the multiplex PCR, a mixture combining 60 forward primers for TCR Vbeta segments and 13 reverse primers for TCR Jbeta segments was used. Amplification of the CDR3 region of rearranged TCR beta genes was performed with a multiplex PCR assay on genomic DNA. The amplified TCR beta libraries were sequenced on the Illumina HiSeq System as 87-base-pair reads. Per the authors' processing: A later analysis tallied tens of millions of unique TCR beta chains across the roughly 610 repertoires, and 10 million to 11 million of those chains were shared by two or more donors. Raw reads were error-corrected and collapsed into unique sequences by a nearest-neighbor algorithm in which closely related sequences were merged to remove PCR and sequencing errors. V, D and J gene segments were assigned by aligning CDR3 sequences to IMGT reference sequences. Each retained sequence needed at least a six-nucleotide match to both a V gene segment and a J gene segment. A rearrangement was called productive if the CDR3 had no stop codons and remained in frame with V and J, and every other rearrangement was called non-productive. Following IMGT convention, CDR3 was defined as the stretch from the second conserved V-encoded cysteine to the conserved J-encoded phenylalanine. The earlier analysis of some 600 of the donors excluded sequences that lacked an unambiguous match to a single V gene segment. An earlier analysis of 450 to 650 of the donors called V segments functional above 56.7% productive rearrangements and segregating when the between-donor standard deviation exceeded 5%. A statistical classification framework was built to diagnose cytomegalovirus status from the catalog of TCR beta chain sequences. V and J gene assignment, in a later analysis, came from comparing TCR nucleotide sequences with IMGT/GENE-DB human TR gene sequences. A later analysis assigned CDR3 sequences and most-parsimonious VDJ recombination scenarios with the TCRdist pipeline. In a later analysis, every TCR beta chain was defined by the combination of its CDR3 amino acid sequence and its V-gene family, and reads without a unique V-gene family were dropped. As a way to deal with suspected cross-contamination and a sequencing artifact, a later analysis dropped 450 to 600 nucleotide sequences that were highly shared and had low generation probability. In a later analysis, a clonal expansion index for each public chain was calculated from normalized within-repertoire ranks of inferred template counts. Generation probabilities in a later analysis came from a VDJ recombination model fitted to out-of-frame rearrangements, and those results were checked against IGoR. In a later analysis, TCR-TCR, TCR-HLA and TCR-CMV co-occurrence was scored with hypergeometric tests, and a repertoire-size bias correction was applied to TCR pairs. A later analysis estimated false discovery rates by permuting HLA or CMV assignments 20 times. In a later analysis, co-occurring TCRs were grouped with DBSCAN, and TCRdist sequence similarity was added when clustering was performed within HLA-allele-positive subsets. For co-occurrence clustering, repertoires with fewer than 30,000 or more than 120,000 public chains were excluded, along with 5 or 6 repertoires with anomalous nucleotide sharing. What TCRdb holds here is the immuneACCESS table cut down to in-frame rearrangements. Part of the clones is not present; checked against another copy, under half of the missing clones reflect an unresolved V gene, and the others are unexplained. V and J calls and clone size follow that table, whereas D and trimming were derived from the DNA. Present in this sample are 170,000 or so clones, just under 80% of which were seen just once. The ten top clones hold 1% of the sample.

Broader findings and caveats from the paper: A later analysis reported that several top co-occurrence clusters appeared linked to parvovirus B19, influenza, CMV and Epstein-Barr virus. When HLA alleles, especially DR and DQ, strongly co-occurred, attributing TCR associations to individual alleles was difficult. The authors suggested that the approach could potentially be generalized to other disease states and immunological phenotypes. In the study, 150 to 200 TCR beta chains were listed as associated with cytomegalovirus. A later genetic analysis reported fewer N-insertions in productive TCRs among donors in an Asian-associated ancestry cluster than the approximately 700-donor mean. For the cohort, immune exposure information was limited to CMV serostatus. Because counts were too low, around 17 rarely observed V segments, including chromosome 9 orphons, were left out of the earlier analysis of approximately 500 of the donors. In vitro tests confirmed that a few of the cytomegalovirus-associated TCR beta chains recognize cytomegalovirus antigens. In an earlier analysis of fewer than 700 of the donors, most TCR beta V segments appeared in productive rearrangements about 90% or about 30% of the time, broadly matching IMGT annotations. In a later analysis, most CMV-associated TCR beta chains were found to appear HLA-restricted, with HLA associations seemingly driven largely by CMV exposure. The 87-base-pair reads could not distinguish some IMGT-functional V segments, including TRBV6-2 and TRBV6-3, so those segments were excluded. A further reported finding was that TCR beta sequences accurately predicted the HLA-A and HLA-B alleles for most subjects in the first cohort. A later analysis associated roughly 17,000 TCR beta sequences with specific HLA alleles at a false discovery rate of 0.05. Only TCR beta chains were sequenced in this cohort, and the absence of alpha or paired-chain data limited detectable features. Linkage disequilibrium might explain the correlated functional status among segregating V segments, but an unknown experimental factor could not be excluded. In a later genetic analysis, a missense DCLRE1C variant was associated with V-gene and J-gene trimming of TCR beta chains, and the association was replicated in an independent cohort. The sequencing pipeline was judged likely to have produced a cluster of highly shared sequence variants as a technical artifact. Most TCR sequences were seen in very few donors, while some public TCRs were found in many individuals. The presence/absence analyses assumed that sequencing depth was roughly uniform across donors, and that assumption may not be true. A later analysis found that TCR association rates varied across HLA loci, with DRB1 alleles showing the most associated TCRs and HLA-C alleles the fewest. The classifier was reported to diagnose cytomegalovirus status with high specificity and sensitivity in both the original cohort and the validation cohort. Compared with equally common non-associated chains, HLA-associated TCR beta chains in a later analysis were more clonally expanded and had lower generation probabilities. Because some donors lacked HLA typing at each locus, the association tests relied only on the typed subset.

Germline trimming: 7 bases from V, 4 bases from J; junction bases outside gene matches: 7. The CDR3 sequence holds 14 residues, the cysteine and phenylalanine included. Solely the CDR3 DNA is kept, with 42 bases framed from the first base. The CDR1 and CDR2 encoded by the germline V gene are MNHNS and SASEGT. The receptor chain draws on TRBV6-1 and TRBJ1-1, and TRBD1 aligns with 9 junction nucleotides. The sequencing sample was made of PBMCs. The clonotype was recovered from a woman aged 45-60 years in good health and CMV-seropositive. The nucleotide sequence is TGTGCCAGCAATACACAGGGGGCGGTCACTGAAGCTTTCTTT. It specifies CASNTQGAVTEAFF.